The present T cell receptor beta chain was sequenced within a study of vaccination effects on CD4 cells after COVID-19. Study-wide findings and caveats: Vaccine- and infection-induced clones showed marked clonal contraction late following vaccination.

Using immunoSEQ multiplex PCR, the repertoire was profiled, and TCRdb retains in-frame clones only, with some absent. The sample has approximately 37,000 clones, approximately 70% seen once. As regards this clone: Its target is unknown.

The V end lost 5 bases, the J end lost 4 bases, and 14 bases lay between the germline ends. CDR3 size: 14 residues. Per germline, CDR1 MDHEN and CDR2 SYDVKM. Prior to sequencing, the ViraFEST assay stimulated PBMC with viral peptide pools, which expanded the antigen-specific CD4+ T cells. Subsequent to approximately 9 days of culture, CD4+ T cells were isolated. A positive SARS-CoV-2 PCR test fell between March and December 2020. It was on days 3 and 7 that half the medium was replaced with IL-2 medium. The J gene is TRBJ1-2, the V gene TRBV28, with D hard to call. The source is a human donor who had a prior SARS-CoV-2 infection. The sequencing here drew on CD4+ T cells from PBMCs cultured with a peptide pool, taken before COVID-19 vaccination. Here the CDR3 reads CASSAGDGSYGYTF. DNA for the CDR3: TGTGCCAGCAGTGCAGGAGACGGGTCCTATGGCTACACCTTC.